This TCR beta chain was recorded in a study of beta chain features in type 1 diabetes. Study-level findings and limits: Among patients, naive, central memory and Treg TCRB repertoires appeared more similar than among healthy donors. TCRB CDR3s from Type 1 diabetes patients were moderately but significantly shorter in all four CD4+ subsets. Among type 1 diabetes patients, VDJ junctions had fewer insertions and more deletions. The question of HLA type influencing TCRB rearrangement was one that remained unresolved here. A potential PCR bias toward shorter templates would be equal in patient and control samples.

This clone has only a few counts. The antigen is undetermined. V was pared by 3 bases and J by 13 bases, with 12 bases of the junction left unmatched. Per germline, CDR1 GTSNPN and CDR2 SVGIG (reference sequence). CDR3 length: 15 residues. Every isolated RNA sample was fully reverse transcribed, so sequencing captured expressed TCRB transcripts. Libraries were prepared by immunoSEQ multiplex PCR; TCRdb keeps only in-frame clonotypes and omits some of them. The table has about 660,000 clones, around 15% seen once; the top ten hold just under 0.04%. This chain uses TRBV30 with TRBJ2-1, with TRBD2 matching 13 bases. The sequencing input was naive CD4+ T cells from blood. This TCR was recovered from a man between 18 and 29 years old with type 1 diabetes. The CDR3 DNA is TGTGCCTGGAGACTCCCCGGACTAGCGGGAGCTTTTCAGTTCTTC. This codes for CAWRLPGLAGAFQFF.